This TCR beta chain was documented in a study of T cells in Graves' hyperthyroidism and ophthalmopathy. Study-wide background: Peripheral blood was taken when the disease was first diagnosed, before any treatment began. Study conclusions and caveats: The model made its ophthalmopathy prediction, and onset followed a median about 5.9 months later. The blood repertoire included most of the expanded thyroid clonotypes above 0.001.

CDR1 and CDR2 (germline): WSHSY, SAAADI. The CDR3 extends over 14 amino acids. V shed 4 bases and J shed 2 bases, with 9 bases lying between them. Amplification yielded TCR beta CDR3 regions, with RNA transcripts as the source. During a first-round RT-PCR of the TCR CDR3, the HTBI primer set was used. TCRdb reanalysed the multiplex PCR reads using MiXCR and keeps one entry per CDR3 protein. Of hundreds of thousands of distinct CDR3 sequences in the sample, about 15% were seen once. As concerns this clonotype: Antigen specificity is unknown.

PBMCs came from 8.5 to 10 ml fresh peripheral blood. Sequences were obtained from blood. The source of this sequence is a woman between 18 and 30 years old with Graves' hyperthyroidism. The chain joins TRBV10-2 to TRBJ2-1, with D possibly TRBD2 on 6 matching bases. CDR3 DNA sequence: TGCGCCAGCAGTGGACTAGACCCCTACAATGAGCAGTTCTTC. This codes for CASSGLDPYNEQFF.